A selection of T cell receptor beta chains follows, all from one sample in a study of T cells in Graves' hyperthyroidism and ophthalmopathy. TCRdb reanalysed the multiplex PCR reads using MiXCR and keeps one entry per CDR3 protein. The sample lists 30,000 to 35,000 distinct CDR3 sequences, 52% occurring once. The sample comprised blood. These receptors were taken from a woman in her 40s with Graves' ophthalmopathy. CDR3s include the opening cysteine and the closing phenylalanine or tryptophan. Each record gives: J gene, V gene, CDR3 protein.

j_gene: TRBJ2-1; v_gene: TRBV2; CDR3aa: CASSEGGLAGNEQFF
j_gene: TRBJ1-1; v_gene: TRBV6-2/TRBV6-3; CDR3aa: CASRAVANTEAFF
j_gene: TRBJ2-7; v_gene: TRBV4-2; CDR3aa: CASSQGGGGKDEQYF
j_gene: TRBJ2-2; v_gene: TRBV6-1; CDR3aa: CASRGAGAGTGELFF
j_gene: TRBJ2-2; v_gene: TRBV2; CDR3aa: CASRTTPPGGVGELFF
j_gene: TRBJ2-3; v_gene: TRBV4-2; CDR3aa: CASSPPLTETDTQYF
j_gene: TRBJ1-1; v_gene: TRBV9; CDR3aa: CASSPEGEMGTEAFF
j_gene: TRBJ2-3; v_gene: TRBV15; CDR3aa: CATSRDGGNGADTQYF
j_gene: TRBJ2-4; v_gene: TRBV7-9; CDR3aa: CASSLISQRTGMVRYF
j_gene: TRBJ1-3; v_gene: TRBV5-1; CDR3aa: CASSSLQGARANTIYF
j_gene: TRBJ1-1; v_gene: TRBV15; CDR3aa: CATSREGLNTEAFF
j_gene: TRBJ2-3; v_gene: TRBV29-1; CDR3aa: CSGGSTDTQYF
j_gene: TRBJ2-3; v_gene: TRBV7-9; CDR3aa: CASIQAGATTDTQYF
j_gene: TRBJ2-3; v_gene: TRBV5-6; CDR3aa: CASSLGEGPDTQYF
j_gene: TRBJ2-7; v_gene: TRBV6-5; CDR3aa: CASSLYISAYEQYF
j_gene: TRBJ2-7; v_gene: TRBV25-1; CDR3aa: CASSVTPGQGTYEQYF
j_gene: TRBJ2-5; v_gene: TRBV20-1; CDR3aa: CSAPRTGLAGLETQYF
j_gene: TRBJ2-3; v_gene: TRBV5-1; CDR3aa: CASSGGTSGRNEQYF
j_gene: TRBJ2-5; v_gene: TRBV12-3/TRBV12-4; CDR3aa: CASSPDSTSGAGETQYF
j_gene: TRBJ2-1; v_gene: TRBV9; CDR3aa: CASSVILAVSYNEQFF
j_gene: TRBJ1-6; v_gene: TRBV6-5; CDR3aa: CASSYYGDRSTPLHF
j_gene: TRBJ1-1; v_gene: TRBV5-1; CDR3aa: CASSLVIGNTEAFF
j_gene: TRBJ2-1; v_gene: TRBV6-5; CDR3aa: CASRLTSGSSNEQFF
j_gene: TRBJ2-5; v_gene: TRBV11-1; CDR3aa: CASSVDGSWETQYF
j_gene: TRBJ2-7; v_gene: TRBV5-5; CDR3aa: CASSSQTVPSEQYF
j_gene: TRBJ2-3; v_gene: TRBV19; CDR3aa: CASSILAGGEDTQYF
j_gene: TRBJ2-1; v_gene: TRBV14; CDR3aa: CASSERTTHRYNEQFF
j_gene: TRBJ1-1; v_gene: TRBV11-3; CDR3aa: CASSFLSGGEAFF